The present entry profiles one T cell receptor beta chain with its context. The target of this receptor is not known. No clone much larger than this one lies a single base away; base qualities are absent. The entry originates in a study of lymphopenia after photon versus proton radiotherapy (dated by TCRdb to between 2018 and 2021). Study-wide context: The immunological effects of photon versus proton radiation therapy were compared in patients with gastrointestinal tumors who developed high-grade lymphopenia. The cohort comprised approximately 21 patients with gastrointestinal tumors who received either photon or proton therapy and then developed lymphopenia. The goal of the study was to characterize the differences between the two radiation modalities in how they affect the immune system. The paper's findings and limits, for the study overall: The survival association was examined only in patients who died, and the authors described better survival with proton therapy as a possibility, not as a demonstrated result. Across the cohort, among patients who died, a greater drop in TCR diversity after the nadir was inversely correlated with overall survival time. Relative stability during treatment was observed in proton-treated patients, whereas loss of naive T cells and TCR diversity and gain of effector/memory populations were observed in photon-treated patients. After the lymphocyte count nadir, oligoclonal expansion, especially of CD8+ Temra cells, was observed in photon-treated repertoires, and the drop in diversity was driven by this expansion.

Receptor amplification or capture employed the immunoSEQ multiplex PCR assay. Alongside multiparametric flow cytometry, deep sequencing of rearranged TCR beta loci was used to profile the T cell repertoires. Imported from immuneACCESS, the table was reduced by TCRdb to in-frame sequences with V and J called. These copies leave out some clones; in studies compared against another copy, an unresolved V gene accounts for under half, and the cause of the remainder is not known. Recorded for this sample are about 7,500 clones; approximately 91% of them occurred a single time. The ten largest clonotypes hold approximately 2.8% of the sample. The receptor was derived from a woman in her seventies with pancreatic cancer. The sample here was peripheral blood, taken from a patient treated with photon-based radiotherapy.

The CDR3 has the sequence CASSYKGNYGYTF. The nucleotide sequence reads as follows: TGTGCCAGCAGCTACAAAGGGAACTATGGCTACACCTTC. This receptor chain uses TRBV11-2 and TRBJ1-2; the D gene identity is not certain. CDR1 and CDR2 were assigned from the germline V gene as SGHAT and FQNNGV. The CDR3 numbers 13 residues from cysteine through phenylalanine. The sequence is cut down to CDR3 DNA, 39 bases in frame from base 1. At the junction V is shortened by 4 bases and J by 2 bases, with 8 bases in between.